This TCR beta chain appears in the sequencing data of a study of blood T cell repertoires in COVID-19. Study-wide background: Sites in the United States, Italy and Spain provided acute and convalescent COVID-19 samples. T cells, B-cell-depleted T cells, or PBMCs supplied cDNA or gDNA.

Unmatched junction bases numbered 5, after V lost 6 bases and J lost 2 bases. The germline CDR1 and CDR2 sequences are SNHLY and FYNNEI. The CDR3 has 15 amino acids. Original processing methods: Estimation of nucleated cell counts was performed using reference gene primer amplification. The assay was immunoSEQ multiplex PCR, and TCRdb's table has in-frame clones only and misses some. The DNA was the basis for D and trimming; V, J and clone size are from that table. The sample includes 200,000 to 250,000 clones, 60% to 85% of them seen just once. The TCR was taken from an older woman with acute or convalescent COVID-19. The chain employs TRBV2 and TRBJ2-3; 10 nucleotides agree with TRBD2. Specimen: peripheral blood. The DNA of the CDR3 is TGTGCCAGCAGGTCAGCGGGGGGGCCCACAGATACGCAGTATTTT. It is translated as CASRSAGGPTDTQYF. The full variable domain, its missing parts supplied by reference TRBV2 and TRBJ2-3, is EPEVTQTPSHQVTQMGQEVILRCVPISNHLYFYWYRQILGQKVEFLVSFYNNEISEKSEIFDDQFSVERPDGSNFTLKIRSTKLEDSAMYFCASRSAGGPTDTQYFGPGTRLTVL.